This section outlines one TCR beta chain sequence together with its context. This specimen comes from a study of cytomegalovirus exposure and HLA in healthy donors. This CDR3 is built from 14 residues. Trimming at V came to 4 bases and at J to 2 bases, leaving 2 bases not matched to a gene. CDR1 and CDR2 (germline): MDHEN, SYDVKM. Libraries were prepared by immunoSEQ multiplex PCR; TCRdb keeps only in-frame clonotypes and omits some of them. The sample comprises around 45,000 clones, approximately 90% of which are singletons, and more than 4.5% rests with the top ten. This sequence originates from a man between 18 and 35 years old in good health and CMV-seronegative. Material: PBMCs. The genes are TRBV28 and TRBJ1-5; TRBD1 matches 7 bases. The CDR3 is CASSSTGGNQPQHF. CDR3 coding DNA: TGTGCCAGCAGTTCTACAGGGGGCAATCAGCCCCAGCATTTT.